The 10 T cell receptor beta chains presented below share a single source sample, sequenced in a study of OX40 agonist ivuxolimab in advanced cancers. Sequenced by immunoSEQ multiplex PCR; TCRdb stores in-frame clones only, minus some. The sample yields around 84,000 clones, around 84% seen once. The source was CD4+ or CD8+ T cells sorted from blood, collected in a trial of the OX40 agonist ivuxolimab. The receptors derive from an adult with an advanced solid tumor such as melanoma, head and neck, liver or kidney cancer.

By frequency in the sample, this clone is medium-sized. CDR3 amino acids: CAWSVLSSSGYTF. The CDR3 DNA follows: TGTGCCTGGAGTGTATTAAGTAGCTCTGGCTACACCTTC. The gene calls are TRBV30 and TRBJ1-2; D uncertain. This CDR3 spans 13 amino acids. V lost 0 bases and J 7 bases, leaving 12 bases between the germline ends. Germline V gives CDR1 GTSNPN, CDR2 SVGIG (reference sequence).

The V call is TRBV7-3, the J call TRBJ1-1; TRBD1 agrees at 8 bases. This CDR3 has 14 residues. Germline values: CDR1 SGHTA, CDR2 FQGTGA. The V and J ends lost 2 bases and 7 bases, in that order; junction bases with no gene match: 6. The DNA of the CDR3 is TGTGCCAGCAGCTTAGCGCAGGGGGCGATTGAAGCTTTCTTT. Amino acids: CASSLAQGAIEAFF.

The chain combines TRBV6-1 with TRBJ1-2; D remains ambiguous. V lost 2 bases and J 3 bases, leaving 13 bases between the germline ends. Germline lookup yields CDR1 MNHNS and CDR2 SASEGT. This CDR3 is built from 15 residues. The chain's CDR3 is CASSEFVQDHYGYTF. As DNA, the CDR3 is TGTGCCAGCAGTGAATTTGTGCAGGATCACTATGGCTACACCTTC.

This clone was observed a handful of times. V gene TRBV12-2 combines with J gene TRBJ2-1; the table's D gene call, TRBD1, was not cross checked with the DNA. TRBV12-2 is classified as a pseudogene. The CDR3 has 14 residues. The CDR3 here is CASREYSSYNEQFF. The CDR3 nucleotides are TGTGCAAGTCGCGAGTACAGCTCCTACAATGAGCAGTTCTTC.

This rearrangement joins TRBV7-2 to TRBJ1-2; no definite D call. Germline-derived CDR1 and CDR2 are SGHTA and FQGNSA. This CDR3 is 14 amino acids long. The V end lost 5 bases, the J end lost 6 bases, and 16 bases lay between the germline ends. The CDR3 is CASSPRQGIDGYTF. CDR3 nucleotide sequence: TGTGCCAGCAGCCCGCGCCAAGGGATTGATGGCTACACCTTC.

This sequence joins TRBV6-4 and TRBJ1-5; TRBD1 might be the D (6 bases). V lost 10 bases, J lost 9 bases, and 19 bases lay in between. The germline V gene has CDR1 MRHNA and CDR2 SNTAGT. The CDR3 is 13 amino acids. CDR3 protein: CAIRDTRQGPQHF. The DNA for the CDR3 is TGTGCCATTCGGGACACCCGGCAAGGGCCCCAGCATTTT.

This sequence joins TRBV6-5 and TRBJ1-1, with D unclear. V was clipped by 6 bases and J by 4 bases, with 12 bases between them. CDR3 length: 13 residues. The germline gives CDR1 MNHEY, CDR2 SVGAGI. This chain's CDR3 is CASSVQVATEAFF. The CDR3, as DNA: TGTGCCAGCAGCGTCCAAGTTGCCACTGAAGCTTTCTTT.

The CDR3 DNA reads TGTGCCAGTAGTATAAAACAGGGGAAGGCCGGGGAGCTGTTTTTT. This sequence encodes CASSIKQGKAGELFF. The chain is built from TRBV19 and TRBJ2-2, with TRBD1 matching over 7 bases. There are 15 residues in the CDR3. Germline CDR1 reads LNHDA; CDR2 reads SQIVND (reference sequence). Trimming took 2 bases from V and 6 from J; bases not matched to a gene: 6.

The chain has TRBV19 and TRBJ1-6; 9 nucleotides match TRBD1. With 3 bases clipped from V and 6 bases from J, the junction kept 12 bases outside the gene matches. The CDR3 is 18 residues long. The germline gives CDR1 LNHDA, CDR2 SQIVND (reference sequence). CDR3 nucleotides: TGTGCCAGTAGTATGCGCGGGTTCCCGGGACAGGGTAATTCACCCCTCCACTTT. Translation gives CASSMRGFPGQGNSPLHF. Supplemented by reference TRBV19 and TRBJ1-6, the full variable domain reads DGGITQSPKYLFRKEGQNVTLSCEQNLNHDAMYWYRQDPGQGLRLIYYSQIVNDFQKGDIAEGYSVSREKKESFPLTVTSAQKNPTAFYLCASSMRGFPGQGNSPLHFGNGTRLTVT.

The genes are TRBV6-5 and TRBJ2-7; the match to TRBD2 covers 9 bases. This CDR3 comprises 15 residues. The J segment lost 3 bases and the V segment lost 4 bases, leaving 7 bases of the junction unmatched. Per germline, CDR1 MNHEY and CDR2 SVGAGI. CDR3: CASSSLGSGSYEQYF. The CDR3 nucleotides are TGTGCCAGCAGTTCCCTGGGTAGCGGGAGCTACGAGCAGTACTTC.